This TCR beta chain was documented in a study of tumor-infiltrating lymphocytes in localized non-small cell lung cancer. Study in general: The cohort mixed smokers and never-smokers, several histologies, and some post-neoadjuvant-chemotherapy samples.

V dropped 6 bases and J dropped 2 bases, with 10 bases sitting between them. The germline V gene has CDR1 MRHNA and CDR2 SNTAGT. The CDR3 totals 13 residues. TCRdb's copy holds only in-frame clones and misses some; the assay was immunoSEQ multiplex PCR. The sample contains some 7,100 clones, under 80% of which appear only once. Details on this clone: Its antigen is still unknown.

Overall study results and limits: Different pieces of the same tissue were used for each assay. TCR sequencing covered a subset of patients with enough tissue.

The chain joins TRBV6-4 to TRBJ1-2; D is ambiguous. The TCR comes from a human donor with non-small cell lung cancer. The sequencing input was uninvolved lung tissue not adjacent to the tumor. Here the CDR3 reads CASRDGLNYGYTF. Here the CDR3 DNA reads TGTGCCAGCAGGGACGGACTGAACTATGGCTACACCTTC.